This entry lists 9 T cell receptor beta chains sequenced from one sample in a study of cytomegalovirus exposure and HLA in healthy donors. PCR was performed using 60 Vbeta and 13 Jbeta primers. Using immunoSEQ multiplex PCR, the repertoire was profiled, and TCRdb retains in-frame clones only, with some absent. In the table there are 100,000 to 150,000 clones, around 80% of which are singletons. Sequenced input: PBMCs. The receptors come from a female donor in good health and CMV-seronegative.

This chain joins TRBV27 and TRBJ2-1; D ambiguous. CDR1 is MNHEY, CDR2 SMNVEV, per germline (reference sequence). The V and J ends lost 2 bases and 5 bases respectively, with 13 bases between them. This CDR3 is built from 15 residues. In DNA form, the CDR3 reads TGTGCCAGCAGTTTAGAGCCATCGCTTAACAATGAGCAGTTCTTC. Translating it yields CASSLEPSLNNEQFF.

With respect to this clone: Germline and junction disagree at one end, which may indicate a read error. Within the sample, other DNA sequences also encode this same CDR3. The J gene is TRBJ1-4, the V gene TRBV5-1; D call uncertain. The CDR3 runs to 15 residues. The germline V gene has CDR1 SGHRS and CDR2 YFSETQ. CDR3 in amino acids: CASSLFPAGGEKLFF. CDR3 coding DNA: TGCGCCAGCAGCTTGTTCCCGGCAGGTGGTGAAAAACTGTTTTTC.

The J gene is TRBJ1-5, the V gene TRBV7-2; TRBD1 matches at 8 bases. The junction had 7 bases not matched to a gene; V was cut back by 2 bases and J by 7 bases. The CDR3 contains 15 residues. Germline CDR1 is SGHTA and CDR2 is FQGNSA. CDR3 in amino acids: CASSLNQGADQPQHF. The CDR3 DNA reads TGTGCCAGCAGCTTAAACCAGGGGGCGGACCAGCCCCAGCATTTT.

Concerning this clone: The same CDR3 arises from other DNA sequences in this sample as well. The chain links TRBV27 to TRBJ2-7, with D possibly matching TRBD1 (6 bases). This CDR3 has 14 residues. The V gene lost 5 bases and the J gene lost 2 bases, with 13 bases spanning the gap. Per the germline V gene, CDR1 is MNHEY and CDR2 is SMNVEV (reference sequence). This CDR3 is CASSAGEPPYEQYF. In DNA, the CDR3 is TGTGCCAGCAGTGCAGGGGAACCCCCCTACGAGCAGTACTTC.

J is TRBJ2-1 and V is TRBV5-4; weak D call: TRBD1 (6 bases). The V gene's germline CDR1 is SGHNT and CDR2 YYREEE (reference sequence). Between the trimmed V and J ends, which lost 1 base and 7 bases, there was a span of 15 bases. The CDR3 loop spans 15 amino acids. The CDR3 region has the DNA TGTGCCAGCAGCTTGTTGGCAGGGGAAGTAAATGAGCAGTTCTTC. Encoded protein: CASSLLAGEVNEQFF.

The rearrangement links TRBV18 to TRBJ1-4, with TRBD1 as a possible D gene (5 bases). Germline CDR1 reads KGHSH; CDR2 reads LQKENI. Trimming removed 0 bases at V and 8 bases at J, with 16 bases between. CDR3 length: 16 amino acids. In DNA form, the CDR3 reads TGTGCCAGCTCACCACCGAACGGGGGAGCAAGCGAAAAACTGTTTTTT. It yields the protein CASSPPNGGASEKLFF.

The rearrangement uses TRBV11-1 and TRBJ2-7; no reliable D call. Germline V lookup: CDR1 SGHAT, CDR2 FQDESV (reference sequence). The V end lost 5 bases, the J end lost 1 base, and 12 bases lay between the germline ends. The CDR3 runs 14 residues. CDR3 amino acids: CASSRRSDSYEQYF. CDR3 bases: TGTGCCAGCAGCCGTCGGAGCGATTCCTACGAGCAGTACTTC.

This rearrangement joins TRBV28 to TRBJ1-5; 7 bases align to TRBD1. Trimming took 1 base from V and 1 from J; bases not matched to a gene: 7. The V gene's germline CDR1 is MDHEN and CDR2 SYDVKM. This CDR3 spans 17 amino acids. CDR3 nucleotides: TGTGCCAGCAGTTTATCCAGGGGGACACGGAGCAATCAGCCCCAGCATTTT. It encodes CASSLSRGTRSNQPQHF.

The chain links TRBV11-2 to TRBJ1-2; 9 bases are a match to TRBD1. The junction had 6 bases not matched to a gene; V was cut back by 0 bases and J by 7 bases. Germline lookup yields CDR1 SGHAT and CDR2 FQNNGV. There are 15 residues in the CDR3. The CDR3 region has the DNA TGTGCCAGCAGCTTAGAGACAGGGGGTATCTCTGGCTACACCTTC. Its protein product is CASSLETGGISGYTF.